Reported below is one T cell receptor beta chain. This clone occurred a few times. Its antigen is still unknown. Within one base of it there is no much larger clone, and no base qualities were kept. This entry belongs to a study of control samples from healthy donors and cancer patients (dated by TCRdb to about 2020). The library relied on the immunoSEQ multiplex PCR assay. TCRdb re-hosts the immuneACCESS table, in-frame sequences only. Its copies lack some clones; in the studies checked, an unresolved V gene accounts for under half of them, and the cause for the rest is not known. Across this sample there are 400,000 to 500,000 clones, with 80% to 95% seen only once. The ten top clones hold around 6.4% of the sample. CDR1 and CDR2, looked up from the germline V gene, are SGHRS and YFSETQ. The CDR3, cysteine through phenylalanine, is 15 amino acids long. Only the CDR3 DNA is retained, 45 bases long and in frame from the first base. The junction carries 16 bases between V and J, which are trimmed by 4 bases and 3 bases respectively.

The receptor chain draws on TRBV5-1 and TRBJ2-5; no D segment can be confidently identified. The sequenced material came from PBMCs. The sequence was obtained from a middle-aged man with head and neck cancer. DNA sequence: TGCGCCAGCAGCCCACGGTCCCTCCTCAAAGAGACCCAGTACTTC. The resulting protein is CASSPRSLLKETQYF.